The text below deals with one T cell receptor beta chain. This specimen comes from a study of OX40 agonist ivuxolimab in advanced cancers. Study as a whole: Ivuxolimab, an antibody acting as an agonist of OX40 (CD134), was used to treat patients. People in dose escalation had one of these cancers: hepatocellular carcinoma, melanoma, renal cell or head and neck cancer.

CDR3 length: 13 amino acids. CDR1 and CDR2 from the germline V gene are SGHRS and YFSETQ. V shed 0 bases and J shed 0 bases, with 2 bases lying between them. Repertoires were generated with immunoSEQ multiplex PCR, while TCRdb's copy carries only in-frame clones and drops some. The data hold 57,000 or so clones, with about 86% observed a single time. This TCR was sampled from an adult with an advanced solid tumor such as melanoma, head and neck, liver or kidney cancer. The chain couples TRBV5-1 to TRBJ2-3; D ambiguous. Source: CD4+ or CD8+ T cells sorted from blood, taken in a trial of the OX40 agonist ivuxolimab. The CDR3 bases are TGCGCCAGCAGCTTGGACAGCACAGATACGCAGTATTTT. This sequence encodes CASSLDSTDTQYF. Full variable domain (missing parts from reference TRBV5-1 and TRBJ2-3): KAGVTQTPRYLIKTRGQQVTLSCSPISGHRSVSWYQQTPGQGLQFLFEYFSETQRNKGNFPGRFSGRQFSNSRSEMNVSTLELGDSALYLCASSLDSTDTQYFGPGTRLTVL.